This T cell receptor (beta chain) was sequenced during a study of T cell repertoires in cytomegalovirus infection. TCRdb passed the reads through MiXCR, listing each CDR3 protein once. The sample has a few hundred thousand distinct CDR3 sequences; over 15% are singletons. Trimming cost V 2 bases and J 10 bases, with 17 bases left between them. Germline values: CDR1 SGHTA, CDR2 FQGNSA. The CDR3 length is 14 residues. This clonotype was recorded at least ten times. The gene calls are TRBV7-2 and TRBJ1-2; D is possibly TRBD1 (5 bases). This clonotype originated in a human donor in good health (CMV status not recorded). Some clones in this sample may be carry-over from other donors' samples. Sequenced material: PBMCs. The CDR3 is CASSLTRVKLDYTF. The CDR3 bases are TGTGCCAGCAGCTTAACCAGGGTAAAGTTGGACTACACCTTC.